These 2 T cell receptor beta chains were all obtained from the same sample, sequenced in a study of blood T cell repertoires in COVID-19. TCRdb keeps only in-frame clones here, not all; method: immunoSEQ multiplex PCR. The sample gives about 160,000 clones, 85% to 95% of which show up once; approximately 0.56% is in the top ten. Sample: peripheral blood. These receptors were collected from a man in his fifties or sixties with acute or convalescent COVID-19.

This clone has only one observation. The chain employs TRBV4-2 and TRBJ2-2, with 12 bases fitting TRBD1. The V and J ends lost 5 bases and 4 bases, in that order; junction bases with no gene match: 5. The CDR3 spans 16 residues. From germline, CDR1 is LGHNA and CDR2 YNFKEQ. This chain's CDR3 is CASSTGTGGLTGELFF. CDR3 nucleotide sequence: TGTGCCAGCAGCACCGGGACAGGGGGCCTCACCGGGGAGCTGTTTTTT.

This rearrangement joins TRBV6-2 or TRBV6-3 to TRBJ1-1; TRBD1 matches 7 bases. Germline V gene sequence: CDR1 MNHEY, CDR2 SVGEGT. The CDR3 contains 14 residues. J gave up 4 bases and V 5 bases, and 7 bases lay outside the gene matches. The CDR3 region has the DNA TGTGCCAGCAGTGCTGGCAGGGGGAGCACTGAAGCTTTCTTT. It yields the protein CASSAGRGSTEAFF.